A single sample gave rise to the 22 T cell receptor beta chains below, sequenced in a study of blood T cells in healthy people across ages (dated by TCRdb to between 2014 and 2017). The library was built by means of 5' RACE. Sequenced on an Illumina HiSeq 2500. A second PCR of roughly 7 to 11 cycles was performed with a sample-barcoded 5' primer and a J-beta primer mix. The raw public data were reprocessed by TCRdb itself: fastp quality trimming at Q25, MiXCR clonotype calling, in-frame beta chains only. Every CDR3 protein is listed once, alongside the most common genes and DNA of its rows. Here the sample has hundreds of thousands of distinct CDR3 sequences; about 30% occur a single time. The ten largest clones represent less than 20% of the sample. Sample: blood. All receptors derive from a woman aged 80 or over in good health.

This clonotype was seen more than once but under ten times. The chain joins TRBV20-1 to TRBJ2-4; 9 bases line up with TRBD2. TRBJ2-7 explains the end of the DNA better; the J call may be wrong. The CDR3 loop spans 14 amino acids. CDR1 DFQATT and CDR2 SNEGSKA come from the germline V gene (reference sequence). DNA of the CDR3: TGCAGTGCTAGAGCGGCGGGGGGGCGCCCCGAGCAGTACTTC. This translates into CSARAAGGRPEQYF.

The rearrangement uses TRBV28 and TRBJ1-2; unclear D gene. The V end was cut by 3 bases, the J end by 6 bases, with 11 bases between. This CDR3 contains 13 residues. The germline CDR1 and CDR2 sequences are MDHEN and SYDVKM. The CDR3 loop is CASSFFFGDGYTF. In DNA, the CDR3 is TGTGCCAGCAGTTTCTTCTTCGGGGATGGCTACACCTTC.

The J gene is TRBJ2-1, the V gene TRBV9; D not certain. The CDR3 is 15 amino acids. Trimming took 7 bases from V and 0 from J, leaving 14 bases between them. Germline assignment: CDR1 SGDLS and CDR2 YYNGEE. The DNA of the CDR3 is TGTGCCAGCGCGTCCCGACTCGACTCCTACAATGAGCAGTTCTTC. This translates into CASASRLDSYNEQFF.

This clonotype showed up many times. The rearrangement joins TRBV12-3 or TRBV12-4 to TRBJ1-1; D is uncertain. Trimming left V 3 bases short and J 2 bases short, with 7 bases between. This CDR3 contains 13 residues. The CDR3 here is CASSFTKNTEAFF. The CDR3 DNA is TGTGCCAGCAGTTTTACAAAAAACACTGAAGCTTTCTTT.

Concerning this clonotype itself: Being one base from a much bigger clone, this may be a read error. The chain has TRBV5-8 and TRBJ2-5, with D possibly being TRBD1 (6 bases). The end of the DNA fits TRBJ2-7 better, so the J call may be wrong. Germline V lookup: CDR1 SGHTS, CDR2 YDEGEE. The CDR3 totals 14 residues. The CDR3 protein is CAGSLGPHRDEQYF. CDR3 DNA sequence: TGTGCCGGCAGCTTGGGCCCTCACAGGGACGAGCAGTACTTC.

This clonotype was recorded many times. This chain joins TRBV20-1 and TRBJ1-6, with 7 positions matching TRBD1. The CDR3 contains 13 residues. In germline, CDR1 is DFQATT, CDR2 SNEGSKA (reference sequence). CDR3: CSIRGGTDSPLHF. CDR3 DNA: TGCAGCATTCGGGGAGGGACAGATTCACCCCTCCACTTT.

CDR3 nucleotides: TGTGCCAGCAGTTTATCGTTTCAGGGCGGGTATAATTCACCCCTCCACTTT. Its protein is CASSLSFQGGYNSPLHF. The chain recombines TRBV27 with TRBJ1-6; weak D call: TRBD1 (5 bases). The CDR3 extends over 17 amino acids. Trimming removed 0 bases from V and 4 bases from J, with 13 bases in between. Per germline, CDR1 MNHEY and CDR2 SMNVEV (reference sequence).

The rearrangement joins TRBV12-3 or TRBV12-4 to TRBJ2-1, with 7 bases that match TRBD1. Losses at the gene ends were 5 bases for V and 4 bases for J; bases not matched to a gene: 14. The CDR3 is made up of 17 amino acids. CDR3 sequence (DNA): TGTGCCAGCAGTCCTAGTGTGTACAGGGGACCATACAATGAGCAGTTCTTC. This encodes CASSPSVYRGPYNEQFF.

J is TRBJ1-5 and V is TRBV6-1; maybe TRBD1 (6 bases). The CDR3 totals 17 residues. CDR1 and CDR2 from the germline V gene are MNHNS and SASEGT. V was shortened by 0 bases and J by 6 bases, with 18 bases between the two germline ends. The CDR3 nucleotides read TGTGCCAGCAGTGAAGCGCTTATCGACAGGATCGGTCAGCCCCAGCATTTT. It codes for CASSEALIDRIGQPQHF.

The V gene is TRBV20-1, the J gene TRBJ1-5; 7 bases line up with TRBD1. From germline, CDR1 is DFQATT and CDR2 SNEGSKA (reference sequence). This CDR3 region has 15 residues. Trimming cost V 6 bases and J 0 bases; bases outside gene matches: 8. CDR3 sequence (DNA): TGCAGTGCGGATGGACAGGCAAATAGCAATCAGCCCCAGCATTTT. Protein: CSADGQANSNQPQHF.

This clonotype has ten or more counts. The chain uses TRBV6-5 and TRBJ2-3, with D tentatively TRBD2 (5 bases). Germline V gene sequence: CDR1 MNHEY, CDR2 SVGAGI. This CDR3 spans 13 amino acids. V dropped 2 bases and J dropped 10 bases, with 13 bases sitting between them. The CDR3 nucleotides read TGTGCCAGCAGTTACCTGCGGGCGGAGGCGCAGTATTTT. Encoded protein: CASSYLRAEAQYF.

With respect to this clonotype: A much larger clone differs by one base, so this may be a read error. The chain recombines TRBV9 with TRBJ1-2; TRBD1 is a possible D gene (5 bases). The length of the CDR3 is 14 residues. Per germline, CDR1 SGDLS and CDR2 YYNGEE. The DNA for the CDR3 is TGTGCCAGCAGCGTAGATACAGGACGATATGGCCACACCTTC. Translated: CASSVDTGRYGHTF.

This clonotype occurred a few times. V is TRBV3-1 and J is TRBJ1-1, with 7 bases matching TRBD1. The trim removed 0 bases at V and 6 bases at J, leaving 7 bases unmatched. The germline V gene has CDR1 LGHDT and CDR2 YNNKEL (reference sequence). The CDR3 has 15 residues. In nucleotides, the CDR3 is TGTGCCAGCAGCCAAGAACAGGGGTTTAAGGCTGAAGCTTTCTTT. Translated, it gives CASSQEQGFKAEAFF.

This clonotype has more than one count but fewer than ten. J is TRBJ2-3 and V is TRBV9; no definite D call. The CDR3 totals 14 residues. V lost 2 bases and J 0 bases, leaving 7 bases between the germline ends. Per germline, CDR1 SGDLS and CDR2 YYNGEE. The CDR3: CASSVQTSTDTQYF. CDR3 coding DNA: TGTGCCAGCAGCGTTCAAACCAGCACAGATACGCAGTATTTT.

This clonotype came up many times. A read error may be the cause here, since a much bigger clone is one base away. This chain joins TRBV6-5 and TRBJ2-1, with D unclear. The DNA matches TRBJ2-7 better at its end, which makes the J call doubtful. The CDR3 covers 14 residues. In germline, CDR1 is MNHEY, CDR2 SVGAGI. The CDR3 region has the DNA TGTGCCAGCAGGAGATTATCTACCTACAATGAGCAGTACTTC. Its translation: CASRRLSTYNEQYF.

The rearrangement links TRBV20-1 to TRBJ2-1, with 9 positions matching TRBD2. With V trimmed by 0 bases and J by 9 bases, 12 bases remained unmatched. The CDR3 has 16 amino acids. Looked up from germline, CDR1 is DFQATT and CDR2 is SNEGSKA (reference sequence). The CDR3 protein is CSARDPNSGSRSEQFF. The CDR3 DNA is TGCAGTGCTAGAGATCCAAATAGCGGGAGTCGTAGTGAGCAGTTCTTC.

This clonotype was picked up a small number of times. This rearrangement joins TRBV6-1 to TRBJ2-6, with 9 nucleotides matching TRBD2. The CDR3 sequence is 17 residues long. CDR1 and CDR2 (germline): MNHNS, SASEGT. The V gene end was trimmed by 7 bases and the J gene end by 4 bases; junction bases not matched to a gene: 11. The CDR3 DNA is TGTGCCAGCACCGAAGGGGCGGGGGGGCCAGGGGCCAACGTCCTGACTTTC. Translation gives CASTEGAGGPGANVLTF.

Turning to this clonotype: A much larger clone lies one base from this, so it may be a read error. CDR3 sequence: CASSQRGGPYEQYF. In DNA form, the CDR3 reads TGTGCCAGCAGCCAAAGGGGAGGGCCCTACGAGCAGTACTTC. The V call is TRBV3-1, the J call TRBJ2-7; TRBD2 agrees at 7 bases. The CDR3 loop spans 14 amino acids. Germline lookup yields CDR1 LGHDT and CDR2 YNNKEL (reference sequence). V dropped 2 bases and J dropped 2; count of bases not matched to a gene: 3.

With regard to this clonotype: A much larger clone lies a single base off, so this may be a read error. The chain is built from TRBV7-2 and TRBJ2-1, with D possibly being TRBD1 (6 bases). This CDR3 spans 18 amino acids. Trimming cost V 4 bases and J 8 bases, with 27 bases left between them. Per the germline V gene, CDR1 is SGHTA and CDR2 is FQGNSA. In DNA form, the CDR3 reads TGTGCCAGCAGCTCAGTGGGCGGACAGTCGGGCAGTGCACATGAGCAGTTCTTC. Translation gives CASSSVGGQSGSAHEQFF.

This clonotype has ten or more counts. This sequence joins TRBV5-1 and TRBJ2-2; D is uncertain. The V gene lost 0 bases and the J gene lost 0 bases, with 12 bases spanning the gap. Germline V gene sequence: CDR1 SGHRS, CDR2 YFSETQ. The CDR3 sequence is 17 residues long. CDR3 DNA sequence: TGCGCCAGCAGCTTGGTATTGGCGACTTCGAACACCGGGGAGCTGTTTTTT. Its translation is CASSLVLATSNTGELFF. The variable domain in full, completed from reference TRBV5-1 and TRBJ2-2, reads KAGVTQTPRYLIKTRGQQVTLSCSPISGHRSVSWYQQTPGQGLQFLFEYFSETQRNKGNFPGRFSGRQFSNSRSEMNVSTLELGDSALYLCASSLVLATSNTGELFFGEGSRLTVL.

This clonotype was counted between two and nine times. This chain connects TRBV18 to TRBJ2-1, with D hard to call. Germline V gene data show CDR1 as KGHSH and CDR2 as LQKENI. Trimming left V 0 bases short and J 0 bases short, with 9 bases between. The CDR3 contains 16 residues. The CDR3 nucleotides are TGTGCCAGCTCACCACCCGCACGAAGCTCCTACAATGAGCAGTTCTTC. It encodes CASSPPARSSYNEQFF.

CDR3 residues: CASRRAGAPYNEQFF. The CDR3, as DNA: TGTGCCAGCCGTCGAGCGGGAGCCCCCTACAATGAGCAGTTCTTC. The rearrangement links TRBV12-3 or TRBV12-4 to TRBJ2-1; 8 bases are shared with TRBD2. This CDR3 spans 15 amino acids. V gave up 8 bases and J gave up 2 bases; unmatched junction bases: 8.